This entry features one T cell receptor (beta chain) sequence. Its antigen is as yet unknown. This sample is part of a study of glioma-infiltrating T cells. Germline lookup yields CDR1 MNHEY and CDR2 SVGEGT. The CDR3 has 15 residues. V was trimmed by 9 bases and J by 3 bases, leaving 18 bases between them. Study results and limitations: Tissue-blood divergence was below expectation in non-neoplastic patients, above in gliomas. Very few CDR3 sequences were shared between tissue and blood.

Amplification of TCR alpha and beta CDR3 regions from RNA used iRepertoire nested multiplex PCR. Tissue mRNA or PBMC total RNA, roughly 90-400 ng, went into one-step reverse transcription and amplification. TCRdb recomputed calls from the multiplex PCR reads with MiXCR, one row per CDR3 protein. The sample carries around 190,000 distinct CDR3 sequences, around 40% recorded once. The V and J genes are TRBV6-2 or TRBV6-3 and TRBJ2-1; D is perhaps TRBD1 (6 bases). This TCR was recovered from a human donor with low-grade glioma or glioblastoma, undergoing nonglioma brain surgery, or in good health (not recorded which). The sequencing input was glioma tissue, nonneoplastic brain tissue, or PBMCs (not recorded which). The CDR3 sequence is CASHTGIANYNEQFF. The CDR3 nucleotides read TGTGCCAGTCACACAGGGATAGCGAACTACAATGAGCAGTTCTTC.